The 18 T cell receptor beta chains listed next were all sequenced from one sample in a study of cytomegalovirus exposure and HLA in healthy donors. Both 60 Vbeta primers and 13 Jbeta primers went into the PCR. Assay used: immunoSEQ multiplex PCR; TCRdb lists only in-frame clones, some missing. Altogether about 160,000 clones are present, 80% to 90% being singletons, with the ten largest covering about 2.4%. Sequenced: PBMCs. The receptors were sampled from a male donor in good health and CMV-seronegative.

This chain connects TRBV2 to TRBJ1-2, with 9 bases lining up with TRBD1. J lost 3 bases, V lost 2 bases, and 10 bases had no gene match. From germline, CDR1 is SNHLY and CDR2 FYNNEI. The CDR3 totals 17 residues. The CDR3 DNA reads TGTGCCAGCAGTGAAATCCGTACAGGGGGCTTTGACTATGGCTACACCTTC. It yields the protein CASSEIRTGGFDYGYTF.

V gene TRBV18 combines with J gene TRBJ2-7; 7 positions match TRBD1. V gave up 2 bases and J gave up 1 base; unmatched junction bases: 14. The CDR3 totals 18 residues. The germline gives CDR1 KGHSH, CDR2 LQKENI. CDR3 in DNA: TGTGCCAGCTCACCATTATTAAGTCAGGGGGATAAATCCTACGAGCAGTACTTC. This codes for CASSPLLSQGDKSYEQYF.

The V and J genes are TRBV6-5 and TRBJ1-1; possibly TRBD1 for D (5 bases). Trimming stripped 2 bases from V and 6 bases from J, with 19 bases between. The CDR3 has 16 amino acids. Germline lookup yields CDR1 MNHEY and CDR2 SVGAGI. Here the CDR3 DNA reads TGTGCCAGCAGTTACCCCTCGACAGTTGGGGCGTCTGAAGCTTTCTTT. This sequence encodes CASSYPSTVGASEAFF.

The chain combines TRBV19 with TRBJ2-3, with TRBD1 matching over 8 bases. After removal of 7 bases from V and 2 bases from J, the junction contained 11 bases not matched to a gene. In germline, CDR1 is LNHDA, CDR2 SQIVND (reference sequence). The CDR3 length is 16 residues. CDR3 sequence reads: CASTPTGTGLTDTQYF. The CDR3 bases are TGTGCCAGTACCCCGACGGGGACAGGTCTCACAGATACGCAGTATTTT.

This clone was recorded a few times. The chain combines TRBV28 with TRBJ2-2, with no clear D. CDR3 size: 14 residues. The V and J ends lost 1 base and 1 base respectively, with 4 bases between them. CDR1 and CDR2 from the germline V gene are MDHEN and SYDVKM. DNA of the CDR3: TGTGCCAGCAGTTTATCAGTGAACACCGGGGAGCTGTTTTTT. Its translation: CASSLSVNTGELFF.

J is TRBJ1-1 and V is TRBV29-1; TRBD1 agrees at 8 bases. The trim removed 2 bases at V and 1 base at J, leaving 0 bases unmatched. Germline V lookup: CDR1 SQVTM, CDR2 ANQGSEA. The CDR3 is 13 amino acids. In DNA form, the CDR3 reads TGCAGCGTTGAAACAGGGGGGAACACTGAAGCTTTCTTT. It yields the protein CSVETGGNTEAFF.

The chain uses TRBV7-9 and TRBJ1-4; TRBD1 aligns across 7 bases. Germline V gene sequence: CDR1 SEHNR, CDR2 FQNEAQ (reference sequence). CDR3 size: 16 residues. J lost 5 bases, V lost 3 bases, and 9 bases had no gene match. In nucleotides, the CDR3 is TGTGCCAGCAGCTTGGGGACAGAACTATTCAATGAAAAACTGTTTTTT. The encoded protein is CASSLGTELFNEKLFF.

Concerning this clone itself: One end of the junction does not line up with germline, which may come from a read error. This chain uses TRBV7-9 with TRBJ2-5, with a weak D call TRBD2 (6 bases). CDR3 length: 14 residues. Germline V gene sequence: CDR1 SEHNR, CDR2 FQNEAQ (reference sequence). CDR3 bases: TGTTCCAGCAGCTCTGCCGGGAGTCAAGAGACCCAGTACTTC. Translating it yields CSSSSAGSQETQYF.

The sample holds one count of this clone. For the CDR3, the DNA is TGTGCCAGTAGGGACAGGGGGTTGAGTGGCTACACCTTC. Protein product: CASRDRGLSGYTF. The rearrangement uses TRBV28 and TRBJ1-2, with TRBD1 matching over 11 bases. V was pared by 9 bases and J by 7 bases, with 7 bases of the junction left unmatched. The CDR3 is 13 residues long. Germline CDR1 and CDR2: MDHEN and SYDVKM.

CDR3: CASSPKLAGTNEQFF. CDR3 in DNA: TGTGCCAGCAGTCCGAAACTAGCGGGGACGAATGAGCAGTTCTTC. V is TRBV6-6 and J is TRBJ2-1; 10 bases fit TRBD2. Trimming at V came to 5 bases and at J to 7 bases, leaving 8 bases not matched to a gene. The CDR3 extends over 15 amino acids. Germline loops: CDR1 MNHNY, CDR2 SVGAGI (reference sequence).

V usage is TRBV19 and J usage is TRBJ2-1, with 13 positions matching TRBD2. Germline-derived CDR1 and CDR2 are LNHDA and SQIVND (reference sequence). The CDR3 covers 17 residues. V shed 2 bases, J shed 4 bases, and the junction held 5 bases outside the gene matches. This CDR3 is CASSIRTSGSYYNEQFF. For the CDR3, the DNA is TGTGCCAGTAGTATAAGGACTAGCGGGAGTTATTACAATGAGCAGTTCTTC.

This clone came up a few times. The V and J genes are TRBV6-1 and TRBJ1-5; tentatively, D is TRBD1 (5 bases). CDR1 is MNHNS and CDR2 is SASEGT in the germline V gene. This CDR3 is built from 15 residues. The germline V and J ends were trimmed by 0 bases and 7 bases, with 13 bases remaining between them. The DNA for the CDR3 is TGTGCCAGCAGTGAAGCCGGGGGTCACGACCAGCCCCAGCATTTT. Translated: CASSEAGGHDQPQHF.

This clone was seen only once. The J gene is TRBJ2-5, the V gene TRBV7-9; TRBD2 matches at 12 bases. This CDR3 comprises 18 residues. CDR1 and CDR2 from the germline V gene are SEHNR and FQNEAQ (reference sequence). V gave up 6 bases and J gave up 5 bases; unmatched junction bases: 16. In nucleotides, the CDR3 is TGTGCCAGCAGTTACTACGGACTAGCGGGGAATATAGGGGAGACCCAGTACTTC. This gives the protein CASSYYGLAGNIGETQYF.

This chain joins TRBV5-4 and TRBJ2-2, with 11 nucleotides matching TRBD1. The CDR3 loop spans 16 amino acids. Germline-derived CDR1 and CDR2 are SGHNT and YYREEE (reference sequence). V lost 7 bases and J lost 5; bases outside the gene matches: 10. CDR3 in DNA: TGTGCCAGCGCACTGGCCGGGACAGGGGGAACCGGGGAGCTGTTTTTT. Protein: CASALAGTGGTGELFF. Full variable domain (rest looked up from reference TRBV5-4 and TRBJ2-2): ETGVTQSPTHLIKTRGQQVTLRCSSQSGHNTVSWYQQALGQGPQFIFQYYREEENGRGNFPPRFSGLQFPNYSSELNVNALELDDSALYLCASALAGTGGTGELFFGEGSRLTVL.

The J gene is TRBJ2-1, the V gene TRBV9, with TRBD2 matching over 7 bases. With V trimmed by 2 bases and J by 6 bases, 2 bases remained unmatched. The CDR3 is 13 amino acids. Germline lookup yields CDR1 SGDLS and CDR2 YYNGEE. Here the CDR3 reads CASSVGGSNEQFF. DNA of the CDR3: TGTGCCAGCAGCGTGGGCGGGAGCAATGAGCAGTTCTTC.

This clone turned up a few times. V gene TRBV19 combines with J gene TRBJ1-6, with TRBD1 matching 7 bases. CDR3 length equals 15 residues. V shed 8 bases, J shed 9 bases, and the junction held 13 bases outside the gene matches. Looked up from germline, CDR1 is LNHDA and CDR2 is SQIVND (reference sequence). CDR3 sequence: CASEDRRGGGSPLHF. In nucleotides, the CDR3 is TGTGCCAGTGAGGATCGTCGAGGGGGCGGTTCACCCCTCCACTTT.

In this sample, this clone turned up a few times. V usage is TRBV5-8 and J usage is TRBJ1-1; D is undetermined. The CDR3 consists of 14 residues. The V end was cut by 0 bases, the J end by 1 base, with 7 bases between. CDR1 SGHTS and CDR2 YDEGEE come from the germline V gene. The CDR3 loop is CASSLVFPNTEAFF. DNA of the CDR3: TGTGCCAGCAGCTTGGTATTTCCGAACACTGAAGCTTTCTTT.

Details on this clone: The sample holds other DNA sequences that translate to the same CDR3. The gene calls are TRBV5-1 and TRBJ2-7, with 7 bases aligning to TRBD1. The germline CDR1 and CDR2 sequences are SGHRS and YFSETQ. V lost 0 bases and J lost 2; bases outside the gene matches: 2. This CDR3 comprises 14 residues. CDR3 residues: CASSLGTGTYEQYF. In DNA form, the CDR3 reads TGCGCCAGCAGCTTGGGGACAGGCACCTACGAGCAGTACTTC.